This T cell receptor beta chain was retrieved from a study of Ad26.COV2.S vaccination and SARS-CoV-2 variants. The overall study: Ad26.COV2.S was injected intramuscularly once or twice, 56 days apart.

Treatment denoted: some 19 received Ad26.COV2.S at low or high dose, single or two shots; about 5 received placebo; per-sample allocation not given. Sampling took place 63 days after the first vaccine or placebo injection. The germline CDR1 and CDR2 sequences are GTSNPN and SVGIG (reference sequence). The CDR3 is made up of 13 amino acids. V shed 2 bases and J shed 7 bases, with 12 bases lying between them. Clones were sequenced by immunoSEQ multiplex PCR, and TCRdb holds only the in-frame ones, with some missing. The repertoire holds about 350,000 clones, 85% seen once, with 2.5% to 3.5% in the top ten.

The V and J genes are TRBV30 and TRBJ1-5, with a possible D match to TRBD1 (5 bases). The sequencing here drew on peripheral blood, taken in a trial of Ad26.COV2.S vaccine versus placebo. The receptor was derived from a person between 18 and 60 years old who received the Ad26.COV2.S COVID-19 vaccine or a placebo. In DNA form, the CDR3 reads TGTGCCTGGAGTCCAAGCTGGGACCAGCCCCAGCATTTT. It encodes CAWSPSWDQPQHF.